This T cell receptor beta chain was obtained from a study of beta chain features in type 1 diabetes. Via CD45RO/CCR7/CD25/CD127/CD95/CD27, cells of the CD4+ naive, central memory, regulatory and stem cell-like memory subsets were sorted. Study-wide points: Across all four CD4+ subsets, people with type 1 diabetes showed modestly shorter TCRB CDR3s.

The authors reverse transcribed all of the isolated RNA, so sequencing captured expressed TCRB transcripts. Using immunoSEQ multiplex PCR, the repertoire was profiled, and TCRdb retains in-frame clones only, with some absent. Among 200,000 to 300,000 clones, approximately 11% were seen once, and the ten largest hold roughly 0.017%. CDR3 length: 16 residues. Germline CDR1 SGHRS, CDR2 YFSETQ. Trimming took 0 bases from V and 8 from J; bases not matched to a gene: 9. This clone appeared a few times. Its antigen remains unknown. The origin of this receptor is a young man with type 1 diabetes. The chain links TRBV5-1 to TRBJ2-1, with 9 bases fitting TRBD1. Sequenced: naive CD4+ T cells from blood. In DNA form, the CDR3 reads TGCGCCAGCAGCTTGGGCGGGACAGGGTTTCTGCATGAGCAGTTCTTC. Its protein product is CASSLGGTGFLHEQFF.